The clone carrying this T cell receptor beta chain was counted ten times or more. CDR3 length: 17 residues. The V gene's germline CDR1 is MNHNS and CDR2 SASEGT. V lost 4 bases to trimming and J lost 3 bases; unmatched junction nucleotides: 13. The sample comes from a study of T cells in Graves' hyperthyroidism and ophthalmopathy. Under 3 months was the duration of disease in ophthalmopathy patients, who also had a Clinical Activity Score of at least 3 and a NOSPECS grade of at least 4. The study excluded patients with uncontrolled infection, other autoimmune disease, pregnancy or lactation. Diagnosis relied on clinical symptoms, serum thyroxine and TRAb, thyroid ultrasound and orbital computed tomography. PBMCs were collected from a roughly 10 ml volume of fresh peripheral blood. Regions amplified from RNA transcripts were the TCR beta CDR3 regions. HTBI primers were used for first-round RT-PCR of the TCR CDR3. One entry per CDR3 protein, called by TCRdb with MiXCR from the multiplex PCR reads. Of hundreds of thousands of distinct CDR3 sequences in the sample, more than 15% were seen once.

The chain uses TRBV6-1 and TRBJ2-7; 9 bases align to TRBD2. The material sequenced was blood. The clonotype originates from a woman under 30 with Graves' ophthalmopathy. The DNA of the CDR3 is TGTGCCAGCAGTGCAAGGGACTGGACTAGCGAATACTACGAGCAGTACTTC. Translation gives CASSARDWTSEYYEQYF.